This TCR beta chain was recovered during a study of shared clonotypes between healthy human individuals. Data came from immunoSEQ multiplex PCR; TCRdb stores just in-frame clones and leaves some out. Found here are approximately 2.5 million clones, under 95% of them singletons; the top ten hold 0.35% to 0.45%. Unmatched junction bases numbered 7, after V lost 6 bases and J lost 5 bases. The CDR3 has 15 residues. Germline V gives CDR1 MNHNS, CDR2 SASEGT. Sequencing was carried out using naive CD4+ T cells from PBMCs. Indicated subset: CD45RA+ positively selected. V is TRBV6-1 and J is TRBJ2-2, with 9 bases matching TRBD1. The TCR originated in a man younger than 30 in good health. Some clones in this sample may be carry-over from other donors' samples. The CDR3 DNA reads TGTGCCAGCAGCCTGGGACAGGGTAGGACCGGGGAGCTGTTTTTT. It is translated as CASSLGQGRTGELFF.